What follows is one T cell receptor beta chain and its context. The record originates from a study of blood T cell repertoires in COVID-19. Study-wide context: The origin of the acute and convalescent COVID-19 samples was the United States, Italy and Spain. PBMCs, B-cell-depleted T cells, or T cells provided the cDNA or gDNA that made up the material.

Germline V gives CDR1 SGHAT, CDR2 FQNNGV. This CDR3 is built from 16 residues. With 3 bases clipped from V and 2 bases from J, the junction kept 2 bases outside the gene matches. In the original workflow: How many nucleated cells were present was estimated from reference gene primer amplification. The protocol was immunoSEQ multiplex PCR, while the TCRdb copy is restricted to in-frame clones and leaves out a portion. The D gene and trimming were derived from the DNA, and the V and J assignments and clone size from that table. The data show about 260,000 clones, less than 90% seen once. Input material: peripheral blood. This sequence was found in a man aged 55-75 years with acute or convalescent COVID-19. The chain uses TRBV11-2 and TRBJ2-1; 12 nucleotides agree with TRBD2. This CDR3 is CASSFLAGGTYNEQFF. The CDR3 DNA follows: TGTGCCAGCAGCTTCCTAGCGGGAGGGACCTACAATGAGCAGTTCTTC. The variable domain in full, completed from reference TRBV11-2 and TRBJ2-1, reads EAGVAQSPRYKIIEKRQSVAFWCNPISGHATLYWYQQILGQGPKLLIQFQNNGVVDDSQLPKDRFSAERLKGVDSTLKIQPAKLEDSAVYLCASSFLAGGTYNEQFFGPGTRLTVL.